This is a list of T cell receptor beta chains from one sample in a study of blood T cell repertoires in COVID-19. The assay was immunoSEQ multiplex PCR, and TCRdb's table has in-frame clones only and misses some. This table has 55,000 to 90,000 clones, 81% appearing once. The sample taken for sequencing was peripheral blood. The receptors stem from a woman aged 70 to 79 with acute or convalescent COVID-19. Both conserved end residues are part of each CDR3. Each record gives: V gene, D gene, clone size, J gene, CDR3 protein, CDR3 DNA. The D gene is left open where the match is weak. For some rows the clone size is stated as once, few or many, or as a class when expanded; others skip it.

>TRBV7-5|NA|NA|TRBJ1-5
CARSEGTGGNQPQHF
TGTGCCAGAAGCGAGGGGACAGGTGGCAATCAGCCCCAGCATTTT
>TRBV7-2|TRBD2|NA|TRBJ2-3
CASSYAAGPTDTQYF
TGTGCCAGCAGCTATGCAGCGGGGCCCACAGATACGCAGTATTTT
>TRBV6-6|TRBD2|NA|TRBJ2-3
CASSGSGLAGGPDTQYF
TGTGCCAGCAGTGGATCGGGACTAGCGGGGGGGCCAGATACGCAGTATTTT
>TRBV18|NA|NA|TRBJ1-6
CASSPPDGGTDSPLHF
TGTGCCAGCTCACCACCGGATGGGGGGACGGATTCACCCCTCCACTTT
>TRBV5-4|TRBD1|NA|TRBJ2-5
CASSFNRGQETQYF
TGTGCCAGCAGCTTTAACAGGGGGCAAGAGACCCAGTACTTC
>TRBV9|TRBD2|few|TRBJ2-1
CASSVGLAVDNEQFF
TGTGCCAGCAGCGTAGGGCTAGCGGTAGACAATGAGCAGTTCTTC
>TRBV10-3|TRBD1|once|TRBJ1-2
CATTPGQGVSYGYTF
TGTGCCACCACCCCGGGACAGGGTGTTAGCTATGGCTACACCTTC
>TRBV5-6|TRBD1|NA|TRBJ1-2
CASSFTQGARDGYTF
TGTGCCAGCAGCTTTACACAGGGGGCGAGGGATGGCTACACCTTC
>TRBV21-1|NA|NA|TRBJ2-1
CASITWTSHAFSSYNEQFF
TGTGCCAGCATCACTTGGACTAGCCACGCCTTTAGCTCCTACAATGAGCAGTTCTTC
>TRBV18|TRBD1|NA|TRBJ1-4
CASSPLAGTDNEKLFF
TGTGCCAGCTCACCGTTGGCGGGGACAGACAATGAAAAACTGTTTTTT
>TRBV2|TRBD1|NA|TRBJ1-3
CASSAISLDRAGNTIYF
TGTGCCAGCAGTGCCATCTCCCTTGACAGGGCTGGAAACACCATATATTTT
>TRBV2|TRBD1|NA|TRBJ2-7
CASTYAAGTDYEQYF
TGTGCCAGCACTTATGCCGCCGGGACAGACTACGAGCAGTACTTC
>TRBV2|TRBD1|NA|TRBJ1-1
CASRVTGTMNTEAFF
TGTGCCAGCAGAGTGACAGGGACCATGAACACTGAAGCTTTCTTT
>TRBV10-3|NA|NA|TRBJ1-3
CATQGIVDTIYF
TGTGCCACCCAGGGTATAGTAGACACCATATATTTT
>TRBV18|NA|NA|TRBJ2-2
CASRYRDTGELFF
TGTGCCAGTCGGTACAGGGATACCGGGGAGCTGTTTTTT
>TRBV29-1|TRBD2|NA|TRBJ2-1
CSVVISGTSSSYNEQFF
TGCAGCGTTGTGATTAGCGGGACGTCCAGCTCCTACAATGAGCAGTTCTTC
>TRBV6-1|TRBD1|NA|TRBJ2-1
CASRELTGERGLGVEQFF
TGTGCCAGCAGGGAACTTACAGGGGAAAGGGGTCTCGGGGTAGAGCAGTTCTTC
>TRBV2|TRBD1|NA|TRBJ1-1
CASQIQGIGAFF
TGTGCCAGTCAAATACAGGGGATTGGCGCTTTCTTT
>TRBV5-1|TRBD1|NA|TRBJ2-1
CASGQGTYNEQFF
TGCGCCAGCGGACAGGGGACCTACAATGAGCAGTTCTTC
>TRBV16|TRBD2|NA|TRBJ2-5
CASSQGGLQETQYF
TGTGCCAGCAGCCAAGGGGGACTACAAGAGACCCAGTACTTC
>TRBV25-1|TRBD1|NA|TRBJ1-3
CASSGVPGTDSGNTIYF
TGTGCCAGCAGTGGAGTTCCAGGGACAGACTCTGGAAACACCATATATTTT